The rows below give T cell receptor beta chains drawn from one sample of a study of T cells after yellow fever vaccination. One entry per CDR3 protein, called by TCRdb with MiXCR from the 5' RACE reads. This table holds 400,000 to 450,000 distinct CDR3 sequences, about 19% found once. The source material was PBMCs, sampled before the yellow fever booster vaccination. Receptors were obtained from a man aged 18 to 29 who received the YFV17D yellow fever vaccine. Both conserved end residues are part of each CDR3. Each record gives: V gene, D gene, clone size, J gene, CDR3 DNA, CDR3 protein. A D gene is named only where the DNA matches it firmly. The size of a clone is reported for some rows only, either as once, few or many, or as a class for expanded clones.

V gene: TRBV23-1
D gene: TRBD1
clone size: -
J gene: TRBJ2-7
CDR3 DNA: TGCGCCAGCAGTCGGGACAGCTCTGGATTCAGGTACTTC
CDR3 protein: CASSRDSSGFRYF

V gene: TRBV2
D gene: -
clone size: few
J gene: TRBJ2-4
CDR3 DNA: TGTGCCAGCAGATCCTACTCGGGTTACTCGAGCTTC
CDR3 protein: CASRSYSGYSSF

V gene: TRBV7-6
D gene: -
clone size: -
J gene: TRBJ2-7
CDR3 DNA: TGTGCCAGCAGCTTTAGGCAGGGTCGTTCCTACGAGCAGTACTTC
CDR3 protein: CASSFRQGRSYEQYF

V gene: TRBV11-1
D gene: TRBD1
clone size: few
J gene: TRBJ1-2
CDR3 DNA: TGTGCCAGCAGCCCTCGCCGGGACAGGAATTACTATGGCTACACCTTC
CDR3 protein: CASSPRRDRNYYGYTF

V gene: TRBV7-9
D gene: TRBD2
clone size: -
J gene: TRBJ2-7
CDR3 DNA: TGTGCCAGCAGCTTAAGTGTTGGACTAGCGCTTGAGCAGTACTTC
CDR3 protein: CASSLSVGLALEQYF

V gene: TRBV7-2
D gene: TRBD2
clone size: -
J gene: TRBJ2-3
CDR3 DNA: TGTGCCAGCAGCTTAGTTCGGGGGGTGGTTGCAGATACGCAGTATTTT
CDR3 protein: CASSLVRGVVADTQYF

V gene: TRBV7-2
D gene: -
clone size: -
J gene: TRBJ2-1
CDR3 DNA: TGTGCCAGCAGCCCCGCAGGCACGTTCTTC
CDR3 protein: CASSPAGTFF

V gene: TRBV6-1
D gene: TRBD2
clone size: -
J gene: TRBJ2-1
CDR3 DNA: TGTGCCGTGGACCCGGGGGGGGCGGGAAATGAGCAGTTCTTC
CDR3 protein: CAVDPGGAGNEQFF

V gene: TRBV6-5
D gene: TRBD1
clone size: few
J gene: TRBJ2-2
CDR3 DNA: TGTGCCAGCAGTTCCTTTCGCTCAGGGGGCCGCGGGGAGCTGTTTTTT
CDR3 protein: CASSSFRSGGRGELFF

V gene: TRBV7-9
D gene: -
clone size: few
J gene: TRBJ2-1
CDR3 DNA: TGTGCCAGCAGCTGGTTACGGGGGAGCAACAATGAGCAGTTCTTC
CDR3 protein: CASSWLRGSNNEQFF

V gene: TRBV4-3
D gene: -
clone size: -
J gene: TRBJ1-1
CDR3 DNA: TGCGCCAGCAGCCAGAACACAGGGTGGGCTGAAGCTTTCTTT
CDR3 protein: CASSQNTGWAEAFF

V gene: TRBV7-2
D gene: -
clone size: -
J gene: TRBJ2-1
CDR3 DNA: TGTGCCAGCAGCTTCGCCGGGGTCCTTAACAATGAGCAGTTCTTC
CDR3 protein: CASSFAGVLNNEQFF

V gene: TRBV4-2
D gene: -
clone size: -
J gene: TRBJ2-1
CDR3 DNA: TGTGCCAGCAGCCAAAGGGTGGCAGACAATGAGCAGTTCTTC
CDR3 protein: CASSQRVADNEQFF

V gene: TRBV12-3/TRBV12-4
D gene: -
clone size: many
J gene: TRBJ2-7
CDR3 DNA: TGTGCCAGCAGCATACAGGGATCTGAGCGCGAGCAGTACTTC
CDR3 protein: CASSIQGSEREQYF

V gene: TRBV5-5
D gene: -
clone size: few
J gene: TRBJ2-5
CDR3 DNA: TGTGCCAGCAGCTCGTATACGAAAGAGACCCAGTACTTC
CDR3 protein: CASSSYTKETQYF

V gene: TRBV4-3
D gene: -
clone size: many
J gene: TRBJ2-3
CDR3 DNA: TGCGCCAGCAGCCATGGGGGTTTCACAGATACGCAGTATTTT
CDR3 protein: CASSHGGFTDTQYF

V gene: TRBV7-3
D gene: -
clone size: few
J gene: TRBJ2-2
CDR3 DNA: TGTGCCAGCAGCATAAGTCCGACCGGGGAGCTGTTTTTT
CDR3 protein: CASSISPTGELFF

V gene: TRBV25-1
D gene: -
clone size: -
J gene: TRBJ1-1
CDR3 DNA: TGTGCCAGCAGTGAATTGGGGTACAGCGAAGCTTTCTTT
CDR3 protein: CASSELGYSEAFF

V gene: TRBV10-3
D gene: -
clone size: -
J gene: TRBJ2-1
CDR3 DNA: TGTGCCATCAGTGAGGAGAATTACAATGAGCAGTTCTTC
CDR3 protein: CAISEENYNEQFF

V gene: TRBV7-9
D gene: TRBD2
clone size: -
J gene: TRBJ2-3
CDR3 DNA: TGTGCCAGCAGCTCCTTAGCGGGGGGGCAGACAGATACGCAGTATTTT
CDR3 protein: CASSSLAGGQTDTQYF

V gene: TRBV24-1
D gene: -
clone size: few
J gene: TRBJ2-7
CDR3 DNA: TGTGCCACCAGTGTCACCGGGTACTACGAGCAGTACTTC
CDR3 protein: CATSVTGYYEQYF

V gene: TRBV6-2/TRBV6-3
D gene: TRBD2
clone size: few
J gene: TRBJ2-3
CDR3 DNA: TGTGCCAGCAGTTATCCTAGCGGTAACTCAGATACGCAGTATTTT
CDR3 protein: CASSYPSGNSDTQYF